This passage covers 23 T cell receptor beta chains from one sample sequenced in a study of blood T cell repertoires in COVID-19. Generated by immunoSEQ multiplex PCR, the TCRdb table keeps only in-frame clones and is missing some. Here the sample spans some 70,000 clones, around 87% being singletons. Sequenced: peripheral blood. These receptors were collected from a man aged 35-49 years with COVID-19, enrolled during active disease.

The J gene is TRBJ2-3, the V gene TRBV29-1, with 8 bases aligning to TRBD2. CDR3 length: 15 residues. Germline V CDR1 and CDR2: SQVTM, ANQGSEA. V gave up 3 bases and J gave up 1 base; unmatched junction bases: 6. The CDR3: CSVDGSGGRTDTQYF. CDR3 sequence (DNA): TGCAGCGTTGATGGGAGCGGGGGCCGCACAGATACGCAGTATTTT.

The CDR3 sequence is CASSLTNEQYF. The CDR3 nucleotides read TGTGCCAGCAGCCTGACAAACGAGCAGTACTTC. The rearrangement links TRBV7-2 to TRBJ2-7, with D hard to call. The CDR3 is 11 amino acids. V lost 5 bases and J lost 5, with 7 bases in between. Per germline, CDR1 SGHTA and CDR2 FQGNSA.

The rearrangement joins TRBV27 to TRBJ2-1; D may be TRBD1 (6 bases). The germline gives CDR1 MNHEY, CDR2 SMNVEV (reference sequence). V gave up 5 bases and J gave up 4 bases, with 18 bases separating them. The CDR3 length is 16 residues. CDR3 bases: TGTGCCAGCAGTAACGCCGGGACACAGGGATACAATGAGCAGTTCTTC. It specifies CASSNAGTQGYNEQFF.

The table lists this clone with a few counts. The chain uses TRBV30 and TRBJ2-7; TRBD1 aligns across 7 bases. The CDR3 is 16 amino acids. In germline, CDR1 is GTSNPN, CDR2 SVGIG (reference sequence). The ends lost 2 bases at V and 3 bases at J; junction bases unmatched: 13. CDR3 region: CAWSPTPTGFSYEQYF. In nucleotides, the CDR3 is TGTGCCTGGAGTCCGACCCCGACAGGGTTCAGCTACGAGCAGTACTTC.

In its sample, this clone was seen once. The rearrangement uses TRBV25-1 and TRBJ1-2, with TRBD1 as a possible D gene (6 bases). V lost 7 bases to trimming and J lost 4 bases, with 16 bases between them. CDR3 length equals 14 residues. Germline V gives CDR1 MGHDK, CDR2 SYGVNS. CDR3 nucleotide sequence: TGTGCCAGCACCAAAGGGGGTTCTAGCTATGGCTACACCTTC. Translation: CASTKGGSSYGYTF.

This clone was picked up one time. The V and J genes are TRBV10-2 and TRBJ1-2; D may be TRBD1 (5 bases). CDR3 length equals 12 residues. V gave up 5 bases and J gave up 4 bases, with 8 bases separating them. The germline V gene has CDR1 WSHSY and CDR2 SAAADI. The CDR3 DNA follows: TGCGCCAGCAGTAGACAGTCCTATGGCTACACCTTC. This codes for CASSRQSYGYTF.

The chain links TRBV7-2 to TRBJ2-3, with a possible D match to TRBD2 (6 bases). CDR1 and CDR2 from the germline V gene are SGHTA and FQGNSA. This CDR3 comprises 13 residues. Trimming removed 5 bases at V and 4 bases at J, with 10 bases between. The CDR3 spells CASSRGIADTQYF. CDR3 DNA sequence: TGTGCCAGCAGCCGGGGGATCGCAGATACGCAGTATTTT.

The chain is built from TRBV6-1 and TRBJ1-1; tentatively, D is TRBD1 (5 bases). Germline V gene lookup returns CDR1 MNHNS and CDR2 SASEGT. Trimming pared 0 bases from V and 5 bases from J, leaving 19 bases between. The CDR3 is 17 amino acids. DNA for the CDR3: TGTGCCAGCAGTGAAGCGCGGACACGCATCCTGTTTACTGAAGCTTTCTTT. Amino acids: CASSEARTRILFTEAFF.

The chain recombines TRBV6-6 with TRBJ1-6, with D maybe TRBD1 (5 bases). The CDR3 contains 12 residues. Germline V gene data show CDR1 as MNHNY and CDR2 as SVGAGI (reference sequence). The V and J ends lost 4 bases and 8 bases respectively, with 6 bases between them. CDR3 region: CASSSGDSPLHF. CDR3 in DNA: TGTGCCAGCAGTTCGGGGGATTCACCCCTCCACTTT.

The chain links TRBV5-1 to TRBJ2-1; 10 bases agree with TRBD2. Germline V lookup: CDR1 SGHRS, CDR2 YFSETQ. The CDR3 covers 15 residues. The trim removed 1 base at V and 7 bases at J, leaving 5 bases unmatched. CDR3 sequence (DNA): TGCGCCAGCAGCTTGCGAGCGGGGGGGCTTAATGAGCAGTTCTTC. Its protein product is CASSLRAGGLNEQFF.

The chain recombines TRBV5-1 with TRBJ1-1; D unresolved. The CDR3 spans 15 residues. Germline assignment: CDR1 SGHRS and CDR2 YFSETQ. V lost 0 bases and J lost 0, with 9 bases in between. Here the CDR3 DNA reads TGCGCCAGCAGCTTGGCCAGGCAGGTGAACACTGAAGCTTTCTTT. Its protein is CASSLARQVNTEAFF.

This clone was observed once. The chain has TRBV9 and TRBJ1-2; D may be TRBD1 (5 bases). V lost 4 bases, J lost 6 bases, and 16 bases lay in between. This CDR3 is 14 amino acids long. Germline CDR1 and CDR2: SGDLS and YYNGEE. CDR3 DNA: TGTGCCAGCAGCCCAACAGGTTCTGACCATGGCTACACCTTC. It is translated as CASSPTGSDHGYTF.

V is TRBV3-1 (or the pseudogene TRBV3-2) and J is TRBJ2-5; TRBD1 might be the D (5 bases). The CDR3 sequence is 15 residues long. From germline, CDR1 is LGHDT and CDR2 YNNKEL (reference sequence). Trimming took 3 bases from V and 1 from J, leaving 12 bases between them. Here the CDR3 reads CASSQGWGGQETQYF. CDR3 coding DNA: TGTGCCAGCAGCCAGGGATGGGGCGGCCAAGAGACCCAGTACTTC.

The rearrangement uses TRBV6-5 and TRBJ2-1, with TRBD2 as a possible D gene (5 bases). Germline loops: CDR1 MNHEY, CDR2 SVGAGI. This CDR3 spans 14 amino acids. V was clipped by 8 bases and J by 4 bases, with 15 bases between them. The DNA of the CDR3 is TGTGCCAGCGGTAGCCGAGGACTGTACAATGAGCAGTTCTTC. It translates to CASGSRGLYNEQFF.

CDR3 loop: CASSGGEVGRGNTIYF. The DNA of the CDR3 is TGTGCCAGCAGTGGCGGTGAAGTGGGTCGTGGAAACACCATATATTTT. The V gene is TRBV2, the J gene TRBJ1-3; no clear D gene. CDR1 and CDR2 from the germline V gene are SNHLY and FYNNEI. V lost 4 bases, J lost 3 bases, and 16 bases lay in between. This CDR3 is built from 16 residues.

The chain joins TRBV10-3 to TRBJ2-7, with TRBD1 matching 8 bases. CDR1 is ENHRY and CDR2 is SYGVKD in the germline V gene. The CDR3 runs to 14 residues. The ends lost 4 bases at V and 2 bases at J; junction bases unmatched: 4. CDR3 protein: CAISGVTGAYEQYF. The CDR3 DNA reads as TGTGCCATCAGTGGTGTGACAGGGGCCTACGAGCAGTACTTC.

This clone has just a few counts. The J gene is TRBJ1-5, the V gene TRBV3-1 (or the pseudogene TRBV3-2); 7 bases agree with TRBD1. Unmatched junction bases numbered 0, after V lost 1 base and J lost 6 bases. The CDR3 is 13 amino acids. CDR1 is LGHDT and CDR2 is YNNKEL in the germline V gene (reference sequence). The CDR3 DNA follows: TGTGCCAGCAGCCAAGGGACAGGTCAGCCCCAGCATTTT. Amino acid sequence: CASSQGTGQPQHF.

The V and J genes are TRBV5-1 and TRBJ1-4; TRBD1 is a possible D gene (6 bases). Germline lookup yields CDR1 SGHRS and CDR2 YFSETQ. This CDR3 is built from 13 residues. V lost 0 bases and J 7 bases, leaving 7 bases between the germline ends. CDR3 nucleotide sequence: TGCGCCAGCAGCTTGGGGGGGCGTGAAAAACTGTTTTTT. This gives the protein CASSLGGREKLFF. Full variable domain (outside the CDR3, taken from reference TRBV5-1 and TRBJ1-4): KAGVTQTPRYLIKTRGQQVTLSCSPISGHRSVSWYQQTPGQGLQFLFEYFSETQRNKGNFPGRFSGRQFSNSRSEMNVSTLELGDSALYLCASSLGGREKLFFGSGTQLSVL.

The V and J genes are TRBV27 and TRBJ1-4, with a weak D call TRBD1 (5 bases). In germline, CDR1 is MNHEY, CDR2 SMNVEV (reference sequence). The CDR3 contains 14 residues. CDR3 in amino acids: CASGGVGANEKLFF. The CDR3 region has the DNA TGTGCGTCCGGCGGGGTAGGGGCTAATGAAAAACTGTTTTTT.

The chain uses TRBV6-5 and TRBJ1-4; 7 bases match TRBD1. The CDR3 sequence is 15 residues long. The junction had 4 bases not matched to a gene; V was cut back by 6 bases and J by 0 bases. In germline, CDR1 is MNHEY, CDR2 SVGAGI. This CDR3 is CASRTGFATNEKLFF. In DNA, the CDR3 is TGTGCCAGCAGGACAGGGTTTGCAACTAATGAAAAACTGTTTTTT.

In its sample, this clone was seen once. The rearrangement uses TRBV3-1 (or the pseudogene TRBV3-2) and TRBJ1-1; TRBD1 is a possible D gene (5 bases). CDR1 is LGHDT, CDR2 YNNKEL, per germline (reference sequence). The CDR3 extends over 14 amino acids. V lost 0 bases and J lost 6, with 11 bases in between. In DNA form, the CDR3 reads TGTGCCAGCAGCCAAGAGGGGGGATCCCCTGAAGCTTTCTTT. Translated, it gives CASSQEGGSPEAFF.

The V call is TRBV19, the J call TRBJ2-1, with a weak D call TRBD1 (7 bases). The V gene's germline CDR1 is LNHDA and CDR2 SQIVND (reference sequence). The germline V and J ends were trimmed by 3 bases and 3 bases, with 21 bases remaining between them. The CDR3 is 18 residues long. The CDR3 spells CASSMGFRRDSYYNEQFF. CDR3 sequence (DNA): TGTGCCAGTAGTATGGGGTTTAGGAGGGACAGTTACTACAATGAGCAGTTCTTC.

A single count supports this clone. The chain combines TRBV3-1 (or the pseudogene TRBV3-2) with TRBJ1-4; TRBD1 might be the D (6 bases). Germline V gene sequence: CDR1 LGHDT, CDR2 YNNKEL (reference sequence). The CDR3 sequence is 14 residues long. The V and J ends lost 4 bases and 5 bases respectively, with 11 bases between them. The CDR3 DNA follows: TGTGCCAGCAGCCTCCGACAGGCGAATGAAAAACTGTTTTTT. Protein product: CASSLRQANEKLFF.